The 27 T cell receptor beta chains reported below all come from one sample, sequenced in a study of cytomegalovirus exposure and HLA in healthy donors (dated by TCRdb to about 2017). The library was produced with the immunoSEQ multiplex PCR assay. A mixture of 60 forward primers for TCR Vbeta segments and 13 reverse primers for TCR Jbeta segments was used in the multiplex PCR. Here the immuneACCESS table is served through TCRdb, limited to in-frame sequences with V and J called. Missing clones are a known gap in these copies; in checked studies unresolved V genes cover under half, and the rest lacks a known reason. This sample has 150,000 to 200,000 clones in its table, and less than 90% of those were observed once. Over 0.2% of the sample belongs to the ten largest clones. Sample: PBMCs. Receptor source: a girl less than two years old in good health and CMV-seronegative.

This chain uses TRBV4-1 with TRBJ2-5; 7 positions agree with TRBD2. The better agreement between TRBJ2-7 and the DNA end casts doubt on the J call. The germline CDR1 and CDR2 sequences are MGHRA and YSYEKL. The CDR3 length is 14 residues. The DNA of the CDR3 is TGCGCCAGCAGCCAAATTAGCGGGTCCTACGAGCAGTACTTC. This sequence encodes CASSQISGSYEQYF.

This clone was picked up one time. V gene TRBV7-3 combines with J gene TRBJ1-1; tentatively, D is TRBD1 (6 bases). This CDR3 is 13 amino acids long. The germline V gene has CDR1 SGHTA and CDR2 FQGTGA. Trimming left V 1 base short and J 5 bases short, with 8 bases between. This chain's CDR3 is CASSLNQGTEAFF. CDR3 nucleotide sequence: TGTGCCAGCAGCTTAAACCAGGGGACTGAAGCTTTCTTT.

The V and J genes are TRBV27 and TRBJ2-5, with 9 nucleotides matching TRBD1. The CDR3 runs to 15 residues. The V gene end was trimmed by 5 bases and the J gene end by 5 bases; junction bases not matched to a gene: 9. CDR1 and CDR2 (germline): MNHEY, SMNVEV (reference sequence). CDR3 in DNA: TGTGCCAGCAGTCCAATAGGGACAGGGAGCGAGACCCAGTACTTC. It is translated as CASSPIGTGSETQYF.

This clone was recorded only once. The V gene is TRBV29-1, the J gene TRBJ1-1; 8 positions agree with TRBD1. The CDR3 loop spans 13 amino acids. Germline CDR1 and CDR2: SQVTM and ANQGSEA. Trimming cost V 8 bases and J 3 bases; bases outside gene matches: 8. The CDR3 DNA sequence: TGCAGCTTCAAACACAGGGGGGACACTGAAGCTTTCTTT. It is translated as CSFKHRGDTEAFF.

The rearrangement uses TRBV12-5 and TRBJ2-3; tentatively, D is TRBD1 (6 bases). Germline V gives CDR1 LGHNT, CDR2 FRNRAP. CDR3 size: 15 residues. Trimming took 2 bases from V and 5 from J, leaving 14 bases between them. CDR3 bases: TGTGCTAGTGGTTTGTCCCTAGTAGGGGGAGATACGCAGTATTTT. Translation gives CASGLSLVGGDTQYF.

The chain carries TRBV30 and TRBJ1-1; D remains ambiguous. CDR1 is GTSNPN, CDR2 SVGIG, per germline (reference sequence). The CDR3 sequence is 10 residues long. Trimming cost V 0 bases and J 9 bases, with 5 bases left between them. CDR3 nucleotide sequence: TGTGCCTGGAGTGTAATAAAAGCTTTCTTT. Its protein is CAWSVIKAFF.

The chain recombines TRBV19 with TRBJ1-1; 8 nucleotides align to TRBD1. V was clipped by 6 bases and J by 9 bases; unmatched bases: 15. Germline values: CDR1 LNHDA, CDR2 SQIVND (reference sequence). This CDR3 is built from 15 residues. The CDR3 DNA follows: TGTGCCAGTAGCCCTTCGACCCGACAGGGGACTCAAGCTTTCTTT. Translated, it gives CASSPSTRQGTQAFF.

This clone was recorded only once. The V gene is TRBV9, the J gene TRBJ2-1; 9 bases align to TRBD2. CDR3 size: 14 residues. Looked up from germline, CDR1 is SGDLS and CDR2 is YYNGEE. Losses at the gene ends were 3 bases for V and 3 bases for J; bases not matched to a gene: 1. The CDR3 protein is CASSGTSVYNEQFF. CDR3 DNA: TGTGCCAGCAGCGGGACTAGCGTCTACAATGAGCAGTTCTTC. The full variable domain, rest sourced from reference TRBV9 and TRBJ2-1, is DSGVTQTPKHLITATGQRVTLRCSPRSGDLSVYWYQQSLDQGLQFLIQYYNGEERAKGNILERFSAQQFPDLHSELNLSSLELGDSALYFCASSGTSVYNEQFFGPGTRLTVL.

The gene calls are TRBV6-5 and TRBJ1-3, with D uncertain. The CDR3 runs to 14 residues. Trimming removed 0 bases from V and 9 bases from J, with 12 bases in between. CDR1 is MNHEY, CDR2 SVGAGI, per germline. CDR3 loop: CASSYSGSSGTIYF. In nucleotides, the CDR3 is TGTGCCAGCAGTTACTCCGGTAGTAGTGGCACCATATATTTT.

The rearrangement joins TRBV25-1 to TRBJ2-5; D gene uncertain. In germline, CDR1 is MGHDK, CDR2 SYGVNS. This CDR3 has 14 residues. Trimming shortened V by 1 base and J by 5 bases, and 11 bases separated the two germline ends. The DNA for the CDR3 is TGTGCCAGCAGTGAATTGACACCGGTGGAGACCCAGTACTTC. This translates into CASSELTPVETQYF.

The genes are TRBV10-2 and TRBJ1-5; 8 positions match TRBD1. The CDR3 contains 14 residues. J was trimmed by 2 bases and V by 8 bases; bases with no gene match: 5. Germline V lookup: CDR1 WSHSY, CDR2 SAAADI. CDR3 in amino acids: CASGETGGNQPQHF. The CDR3 DNA sequence: TGCGCCAGCGGGGAGACAGGGGGCAATCAGCCCCAGCATTTT.

The J gene is TRBJ2-3, the V gene TRBV7-3; weak D call: TRBD1 (6 bases). The length of the CDR3 is 15 residues. Germline CDR1 is SGHTA and CDR2 is FQGTGA. The V and J ends lost 0 bases and 2 bases respectively, with 9 bases between them. The CDR3 is CASSLTGAFTDTQYF. In DNA, the CDR3 is TGTGCCAGCAGCTTAACGGGGGCTTTCACAGATACGCAGTATTTT.

The V and J genes are TRBV7-5 and TRBJ2-1; the D call in the table, TRBD2, was not verified against the DNA. TRBV7-5 is reported as a pseudogene. The CDR3 loop spans 17 amino acids. The CDR3 sequence is CVRSYATTSGTYNEQFF. CDR3 bases: TGTGTCAGAAGTTATGCAACTACTAGCGGGACCTACAATGAGCAGTTCTTC.

The chain recombines TRBV4-1 with TRBJ2-7; D unclear. The V end lost 4 bases, the J end lost 4 bases, and 11 bases lay between the germline ends. Germline CDR1 MGHRA, CDR2 YSYEKL. The CDR3 extends over 13 amino acids. In nucleotides, the CDR3 is TGCGCCAGCAGCCGATACAGAGAATACGAGCAGTACTTC. Translated, it gives CASSRYREYEQYF.

V gene TRBV6-1 combines with J gene TRBJ2-1; 11 nucleotides agree with TRBD2. CDR1 and CDR2 from the germline V gene are MNHNS and SASEGT. The CDR3 consists of 16 residues. With 2 bases clipped from V and 8 bases from J, the junction kept 8 bases outside the gene matches. CDR3 bases: TGTGCCAGCAGTGAATCCCTAGCGGGAGGTGGGTATGAGCAGTTCTTC. Translating it yields CASSESLAGGGYEQFF.

V gene TRBV11-2 combines with J gene TRBJ1-1; 8 bases match TRBD1. Per germline, CDR1 SGHAT and CDR2 FQNNGV. J was trimmed by 11 bases and V by 0 bases; bases with no gene match: 8. The CDR3 is 14 amino acids. The CDR3 DNA reads TGTGCCAGCAGCTTAGATCCTACAGGGGGTAGGGCTTTCTTT. This gives the protein CASSLDPTGGRAFF.

The chain uses TRBV19 and TRBJ1-5, with a weak D call TRBD1 (6 bases). The CDR3 contains 15 residues. Trimming removed 2 bases from V and 3 bases from J, with 11 bases in between. The germline gives CDR1 LNHDA, CDR2 SQIVND (reference sequence). CDR3 in DNA: TGTGCCAGTAGTATACTGTCAGGGGCCAATCAGCCCCAGCATTTT. It encodes CASSILSGANQPQHF.

The chain recombines TRBV6-5 with TRBJ2-7; 12 nucleotides align to TRBD2. This CDR3 is built from 14 residues. V dropped 10 bases and J dropped 2; count of bases not matched to a gene: 6. Germline V gene data show CDR1 as MNHEY and CDR2 as SVGAGI. Here the CDR3 DNA reads TGTGCCACCGGACTAGCGGGACCCGCCTACGAGCAGTACTTC. Its translation is CATGLAGPAYEQYF.

The chain joins TRBV9 to TRBJ2-1, with 7 bases lining up with TRBD2. CDR3 length: 14 residues. Germline-derived CDR1 and CDR2 are SGDLS and YYNGEE. With 9 bases clipped from V and 8 bases from J, the junction kept 14 bases outside the gene matches. CDR3 sequence reads: CATSNGLGSDEQFF. The DNA for the CDR3 is TGTGCCACAAGTAACGGACTAGGATCCGATGAGCAGTTCTTC.

About this clone itself: The junction does not match germline at one end; this may be a read error. V is TRBV4-2 and J is TRBJ1-1, with D maybe TRBD1 (5 bases). The CDR3 length is 14 residues. Germline lookup yields CDR1 LGHNA and CDR2 YNFKEQ. The CDR3 region has the DNA TGTGCCAGCACCCAAGAGGGGCCGGTCACTGAAGCTTTCTTT. As protein: CASTQEGPVTEAFF.

The chain recombines TRBV19 with TRBJ2-7, with 10 positions matching TRBD2. The CDR3 contains 14 residues. Per the germline V gene, CDR1 is LNHDA and CDR2 is SQIVND (reference sequence). Trimming removed 7 bases from V and 5 bases from J; junction bases left unmatched: 8. CDR3 DNA: TGTGCCAGTAAGGAGCGGGGGGGCCAGCACGAGCAGTACTTC. Translated: CASKERGGQHEQYF.

The rearrangement uses TRBV27 and TRBJ2-5; D gene ambiguous. Germline loops: CDR1 MNHEY, CDR2 SMNVEV (reference sequence). CDR3 length equals 14 residues. V gave up 2 bases and J gave up 3 bases, with 10 bases separating them. CDR3: CASSLLARKETQYF. CDR3 coding DNA: TGTGCCAGCAGTTTACTGGCCAGGAAAGAGACCCAGTACTTC.

This clone was seen once. The chain employs TRBV5-1 and TRBJ2-2; 9 nucleotides match TRBD1. The V gene end was trimmed by 4 bases and the J gene end by 1 base; junction bases not matched to a gene: 8. Looked up from germline, CDR1 is SGHRS and CDR2 is YFSETQ. The CDR3 length is 17 residues. The CDR3 coding sequence is TGCGCCAGCAGCCTGCCGGGACAGGGAAGGAACACCGGGGAGCTGTTTTTT. Its translation is CASSLPGQGRNTGELFF.

The V gene is TRBV2, the J gene TRBJ2-3; tentative D call: TRBD1 (6 bases). The CDR3 covers 15 residues. Looked up from germline, CDR1 is SNHLY and CDR2 is FYNNEI. Trimming shortened V by 8 bases and J by 0 bases, and 15 bases separated the two germline ends. CDR3 bases: TGTGCCAGCCACCCAGGGACAACTAGCACAGATACGCAGTATTTT. This encodes CASHPGTTSTDTQYF.

This chain links TRBV7-9 with TRBJ1-2, with TRBD1 matching 7 bases. The V segment lost 2 bases and the J segment 0 bases; nucleotides outside the gene matches: 3. The germline CDR1 and CDR2 sequences are SEHNR and FQNEAQ (reference sequence). CDR3 length: 15 residues. As DNA, the CDR3 is TGTGCCAGCAGCTTAACGACAGGGTCTAACTATGGCTACACCTTC. Its translation is CASSLTTGSNYGYTF.

V and J are TRBV7-9 and TRBJ2-3; D remains unclear. The V gene's germline CDR1 is SEHNR and CDR2 FQNEAQ (reference sequence). The germline V and J ends were trimmed by 0 bases and 7 bases, with 11 bases remaining between them. The CDR3 is 14 amino acids. CDR3 sequence reads: CASSLALVENTQYF. CDR3 nucleotide sequence: TGTGCCAGCAGCTTAGCGCTCGTAGAAAATACGCAGTATTTT.

V gene TRBV18 combines with J gene TRBJ2-2; D gene uncertain. Trimming left V 8 bases short and J 2 bases short, with 12 bases between. The CDR3 is 14 residues long. CDR1 KGHSH and CDR2 LQKENI come from the germline V gene. In DNA, the CDR3 is TGTGCCAGCCCCCTTAGCAGTAACACCGGGGAGCTGTTTTTT. Protein: CASPLSSNTGELFF.